A single sample is the source of the 24 T cell receptor beta chains below, sequenced in a study of T cell responses to AZD1222 COVID-19 vaccine. Clones were read by immunoSEQ multiplex PCR, and TCRdb kept only the in-frame ones, dropping some. There are about 78,000 clones in the sample; approximately 90% occur only once, and 3.3% lies in the top ten. The sample was peripheral blood, taken 28 days after the second AZD1222 dose. Receptors originate from an adult who received the AZD1222 COVID-19 vaccine.

The genes are TRBV2 and TRBJ1-3, with D maybe TRBD1 (6 bases). Trimming shortened V by 8 bases and J by 0 bases, and 11 bases separated the two germline ends. In germline, CDR1 is SNHLY, CDR2 FYNNEI. The CDR3 sequence is 14 residues long. CDR3 loop: CASRGGFSGNTIYF. The CDR3 nucleotides read TGTGCCAGCCGAGGGGGATTCTCTGGAAACACCATATATTTT. Full variable domain (remainder filled in from reference TRBV2 and TRBJ1-3): EPEVTQTPSHQVTQMGQEVILRCVPISNHLYFYWYRQILGQKVEFLVSFYNNEISEKSEIFDDQFSVERPDGSNFTLKIRSTKLEDSAMYFCASRGGFSGNTIYFGEGSWLTVV.

This clone has only a few counts. The rearrangement links TRBV29-1 to TRBJ1-1; a weak D match, TRBD1 (5 bases). CDR3 length: 14 residues. V lost 4 bases and J lost 1, with 13 bases in between. In germline, CDR1 is SQVTM, CDR2 ANQGSEA. CDR3 sequence: CSVVGNGANTEAFF. DNA of the CDR3: TGCAGCGTTGTCGGGAACGGGGCGAACACTGAAGCTTTCTTT.

The chain recombines TRBV7-3 with TRBJ2-1, with a possible D match to TRBD2 (5 bases). V was cut by 0 bases and J by 5 bases, with 14 bases left in between. CDR3 size: 16 residues. The germline V gene encodes CDR1 SGHTA and CDR2 FQGTGA. CDR3 coding DNA: TGTGCCAGCAGCTTAACAGGGAGCCATTCGGACAATGAGCAGTTCTTC. It is translated as CASSLTGSHSDNEQFF. Using reference TRBV7-3 and TRBJ2-1 for the parts outside the CDR3, the full variable domain is GAGVSQTPSNKVTEKGKYVELRCDPISGHTALYWYRQSLGQGPEFLIYFQGTGAADDSGLPNDRFFAVRPEGSVSTLKIQRTERGDSAVYLCASSLTGSHSDNEQFFGPGTRLTVL.

This clone was observed a few times. The chain recombines TRBV3-1 (or the pseudogene TRBV3-2) with TRBJ2-7; TRBD2 aligns across 7 bases. The V gene's germline CDR1 is LGHDT and CDR2 YNNKEL (reference sequence). V gave up 3 bases and J gave up 3 bases; unmatched junction bases: 5. This CDR3 comprises 14 residues. CDR3 residues: CASSQAGENYEQYF. The CDR3 DNA reads TGTGCCAGCAGCCAGGCGGGGGAGAACTACGAGCAGTACTTC.

CDR3 coding DNA: TGTGCCATCAGTGAGTCGGGGACCTTGAACACTGAAGCTTTCTTT. Encoded protein: CAISESGTLNTEAFF. The chain couples TRBV10-3 to TRBJ1-1; weak D call: TRBD1 (5 bases). The CDR3 covers 15 residues. Trimming took off 0 bases at V and 0 bases at J, with 8 bases between the two ends. Per the germline V gene, CDR1 is ENHRY and CDR2 is SYGVKD.

This sequence joins TRBV5-1 and TRBJ2-1; D might be TRBD1 or TRBD2, each matching 6 bases. The CDR3 is made up of 15 amino acids. Trimming pared 4 bases from V and 1 base from J, leaving 12 bases between. CDR1 is SGHRS, CDR2 YFSETQ, per germline. The CDR3 region has the DNA TGCGCCAGCAGCACTGAGGGGGGTTCCTACAATGAGCAGTTCTTC. Translating gives CASSTEGGSYNEQFF.

The chain links TRBV9 to TRBJ1-1; D unclear. Per the germline V gene, CDR1 is SGDLS and CDR2 is YYNGEE. The CDR3 consists of 13 residues. Trimming pared 3 bases from V and 5 bases from J, leaving 11 bases between. DNA of the CDR3: TGTGCCAGCAGCGCTATCGATAGTACTGAAGCTTTCTTT. Translated: CASSAIDSTEAFF.

The chain carries TRBV11-3 and TRBJ1-4; possibly TRBD1 for D (5 bases). CDR1 and CDR2 from the germline V gene are SGHNT and YENEEA. Trimming cost V 1 base and J 7 bases, with 13 bases left between them. The CDR3 has 15 residues. CDR3 sequence: CASSLVSGEGEKLFF. The CDR3 DNA is TGTGCCAGCAGCTTAGTTTCGGGGGAAGGTGAAAAACTGTTTTTT.

The rearrangement joins TRBV11-3 to TRBJ1-1, with D maybe TRBD1 (5 bases). This CDR3 has 13 amino acids. The germline V gene encodes CDR1 SGHNT and CDR2 YENEEA. V lost 5 bases, J lost 3 bases, and 10 bases lay in between. DNA for the CDR3: TGTGCCAGCAGCCGGGGGTACGACACTGAAGCTTTCTTT. Its protein is CASSRGYDTEAFF.

V and J are TRBV24-1 and TRBJ2-3, with D unclear. The V end was cut by 4 bases, the J end by 0 bases, with 13 bases between. The CDR3 contains 16 residues. Per germline, CDR1 KGHDR and CDR2 SFDVKD. The CDR3 loop is CATSEPRSLSTDTQYF. CDR3 bases: TGTGCCACCAGTGAGCCTAGATCCCTAAGCACAGATACGCAGTATTTT.

This clone was counted once. The chain couples TRBV5-4 to TRBJ2-5, with TRBD1 identical over 10 bases. The CDR3 contains 15 residues. With V trimmed by 0 bases and J by 4 bases, 3 bases remained unmatched. CDR1 is SGHNT, CDR2 YYREEE, per germline (reference sequence). The CDR3 DNA is TGTGCCAGCAGCTTGGAGTGGACAGGGGGAGAGACCCAGTACTTC. It codes for CASSLEWTGGETQYF.

This chain joins TRBV24-1 and TRBJ2-1; 8 bases agree with TRBD1. CDR1 and CDR2 from the germline V gene are KGHDR and SFDVKD. CDR3 length equals 13 residues. The V and J ends lost 4 bases and 9 bases, in that order; junction bases with no gene match: 4. CDR3 amino acids: CATSEGDRPEQFF. CDR3 sequence (DNA): TGTGCCACCAGTGAGGGGGACAGGCCTGAGCAGTTCTTC.

J is TRBJ2-7 and V is TRBV28; D unclear. V lost 4 bases to trimming and J lost 3 bases, with 10 bases between them. Germline CDR1 is MDHEN and CDR2 is SYDVKM. CDR3 size: 13 residues. The CDR3 coding sequence is TGTGCCAGCAGTTCCCTGACTCGCTACGAGCAGTACTTC. This sequence encodes CASSSLTRYEQYF.

V is TRBV7-7 and J is TRBJ2-7; 9 bases fit TRBD1. The CDR3 totals 13 residues. CDR1 and CDR2 from the germline V gene are SSHAT and FNYEAQ (reference sequence). Trimming took 5 bases from V and 6 from J; bases not matched to a gene: 5. This chain's CDR3 is CASSAGTGFEQYF. For the CDR3, the DNA is TGTGCCAGCAGCGCCGGGACAGGGTTCGAGCAGTACTTC.

The chain uses TRBV5-6 and TRBJ2-2; 7 bases align to TRBD1. This CDR3 spans 16 amino acids. The germline gives CDR1 SGHDT, CDR2 YYEEEE. J gave up 1 base and V 4 bases, and 7 bases lay outside the gene matches. In DNA form, the CDR3 reads TGTGCCAGCAGCCAGGGCCCAGGGGGGAACACCGGGGAGCTGTTTTTT. It encodes CASSQGPGGNTGELFF. Together with reference TRBV5-6 and TRBJ2-2, the CDR3 gives the full variable domain: DAGVTQSPTHLIKTRGQQVTLRCSPKSGHDTVSWYQQALGQGPQFIFQYYEEEERQRGNFPDRFSGHQFPNYSSELNVNALLLGDSALYLCASSQGPGGNTGELFFGEGSRLTVL.

The rearrangement joins TRBV5-5 to TRBJ1-1; the match to TRBD1 covers 9 bases. This CDR3 region has 14 residues. V shed 3 bases, J shed 4 bases, and the junction held 4 bases outside the gene matches. Germline V gene data show CDR1 as SGHKS and CDR2 as YYEKEE (reference sequence). The CDR3 DNA reads TGTGCCAGCAGCTACACAGGGGGCCCCACTGAAGCTTTCTTT. Its protein is CASSYTGGPTEAFF.

The chain is built from TRBV5-6 and TRBJ2-3; 7 bases line up with TRBD2. Germline V lookup: CDR1 SGHDT, CDR2 YYEEEE. Trimming took 0 bases from V and 1 from J; bases not matched to a gene: 11. The CDR3 runs to 18 residues. CDR3 region: CASSLVLGGDRGTDTQYF. The DNA for the CDR3 is TGTGCCAGCAGCTTGGTCTTGGGAGGGGATCGTGGCACAGATACGCAGTATTTT.

J is TRBJ1-2 and V is TRBV11-3, with TRBD1 matching over 8 bases. Germline loops: CDR1 SGHNT, CDR2 YENEEA. V lost 4 bases and J lost 4; bases outside the gene matches: 8. This CDR3 is 15 amino acids long. As DNA, the CDR3 is TGTGCCAGCAGCTCCAGACAGGGGATGGGCTATGGCTACACCTTC. It encodes CASSSRQGMGYGYTF.

V and J are TRBV6-5 and TRBJ2-2; D perhaps matches TRBD1 (6 bases). The CDR3 runs to 15 residues. V lost 5 bases and J lost 0, with 10 bases in between. Germline CDR1 and CDR2: MNHEY and SVGAGI. The CDR3 spells CASSRGQSNTGELFF. For the CDR3, the DNA is TGTGCCAGCAGTCGGGGACAATCGAACACCGGGGAGCTGTTTTTT.

The gene calls are TRBV4-1 and TRBJ1-1, with no clear D. Germline V lookup: CDR1 MGHRA, CDR2 YSYEKL. This CDR3 has 14 amino acids. Trimming shortened V by 0 bases and J by 5 bases, and 10 bases separated the two germline ends. In DNA form, the CDR3 reads TGCGCCAGCAGCCAAGATTCCAGGAGGACTGAAGCTTTCTTT. Translating gives CASSQDSRRTEAFF.

The V gene is TRBV27, the J gene TRBJ2-7; D is unclear. CDR1 and CDR2 (germline): MNHEY, SMNVEV (reference sequence). This CDR3 has 13 residues. Trimming pared 2 bases from V and 5 bases from J, leaving 10 bases between. CDR3 loop: CASSLGVRDEQYF. The CDR3 DNA reads as TGTGCCAGCAGTTTAGGGGTGAGAGACGAGCAGTACTTC.

This clone was counted once. The chain joins TRBV5-1 to TRBJ1-2; tentative D call: TRBD1 (5 bases). The length of the CDR3 is 14 residues. Germline CDR1 and CDR2: SGHRS and YFSETQ. Trimming took 0 bases from V and 2 from J, leaving 8 bases between them. In DNA, the CDR3 is TGCGCCAGCAGCTTGGGTGGGGGGAACTATGGCTACACCTTC. It translates to CASSLGGGNYGYTF.

The V call is TRBV11-3, the J call TRBJ2-7; unclear D gene. Germline values: CDR1 SGHNT, CDR2 YENEEA. The CDR3 extends over 15 amino acids. The germline V and J ends were trimmed by 2 bases and 2 bases, with 13 bases remaining between them. The CDR3 loop is CASSLYGPPTYEQYF. As DNA, the CDR3 is TGTGCCAGCAGCTTATACGGGCCACCGACCTACGAGCAGTACTTC. Full variable domain (rest looked up from reference TRBV11-3 and TRBJ2-7): EAGVVQSPRYKIIEKKQPVAFWCNPISGHNTLYWYLQNLGQGPELLIRYENEEAVDDSQLPKDRFSAERLKGVDSTLKIQPAELGDSAVYLCASSLYGPPTYEQYFGPGTRLTVT.

This chain uses TRBV28 with TRBJ2-5, with D unresolved. The CDR3 is 13 amino acids. The V end lost 6 bases, the J end lost 2 bases, and 10 bases lay between the germline ends. From germline, CDR1 is MDHEN and CDR2 SYDVKM. CDR3 sequence: CASSPPEQETQYF. DNA of the CDR3: TGTGCCAGCAGCCCCCCGGAGCAAGAGACCCAGTACTTC.